This is a list of T cell receptor beta chains from one sample in a study of cytomegalovirus exposure and HLA in healthy donors. Sequenced by immunoSEQ multiplex PCR; TCRdb stores in-frame clones only, minus some. The sample lists approximately 150,000 clones, approximately 80% seen once, with 13% to 15% in the top ten. Sequencing input: PBMCs. Receptors were obtained from a middle-aged woman in good health and CMV-seronegative. The CDR3 runs from the conserved cysteine through the conserved F or W. A D gene is named only where the DNA matches it firmly. Clone size, where shown, is once, few, many, or a class for clones that have expanded.

v_call,clone_size,j_call,d_call,cdr3_nt,cdr3_aa
TRBV10-3,once,TRBJ1-2,TRBD1,TGTGCCATCAGTGAGTCGGGGGACAGAGGCTCCATCAATGGCTACACCTTC,CAISESGDRGSINGYTF
TRBV7-2,-,TRBJ2-5,-,TGTGCCAGCAGCTTAGGCGGAGGGACGATAAAGACCCAGTACTTC,CASSLGGGTIKTQYF
TRBV5-6,-,TRBJ1-1,-,TGTGCCAGCAGCAATGGACTGGTGAACACTGAAGCTTTCTTT,CASSNGLVNTEAFF
TRBV2,-,TRBJ1-2,-,TGTGCCAGCAGCACGGGTGAGGGCTATGGCTACACCTTC,CASSTGEGYGYTF
TRBV30,-,TRBJ1-2,-,TGTGCCTGGAGTGTCAACACCTATGGCTACACCTTC,CAWSVNTYGYTF
TRBV2,-,TRBJ2-3,-,TGTGCCAGCAGACAGCGGGCTAGCACAGATACGCAGTATTTT,CASRQRASTDTQYF
TRBV18,-,TRBJ1-4,-,TGTGCCAGCTCACCGACAGGTTCGGGGGAAAAACTGTTTTTT,CASSPTGSGEKLFF
TRBV6-1,-,TRBJ2-7,TRBD2,TGTGCCAGCAGTGAAAGCGGGAGCTCCTACGAGCAGTACTTC,CASSESGSSYEQYF
TRBV19,-,TRBJ1-1,-,TGTGCCAGTAGACGTCCTTCTGGGGAGGCTTTCTTT,CASRRPSGEAFF
TRBV7-8,-,TRBJ1-6,TRBD1,TGTGCCAGCAGCTTTTTCCGGGACAGGGAGAATTCACCCCTCCACTTT,CASSFFRDRENSPLHF
TRBV20-1,-,TRBJ1-2,-,TGCAGTGCTATAATCGAGTTAGGCTACACCTTC,CSAIIELGYTF
TRBV19,-,TRBJ2-5,-,TGTGCCAGTAGTATTGGTGACAGGCTGTGGGTCCAAGAGACCCAGTACTTC,CASSIGDRLWVQETQYF
TRBV28,few,TRBJ2-7,TRBD1,TGTGCCAGCAGTCCTTCGTTGCTTAGGGACAGGGGTAACGAGCAGTACTTC,CASSPSLLRDRGNEQYF
TRBV5-1,-,TRBJ2-6,-,TGCGCCAGTAGCTTAGCGTATTCTGGGGCCAACGGCCTGACTTTC,CASSLAYSGANGLTF